This entry lists 28 T cell receptor beta chains sequenced from one sample in a study of shared clonotypes between healthy human individuals. Sequencing used immunoSEQ multiplex PCR; TCRdb keeps in-frame clones, though not all of them. This table holds approximately 2.5 million clones, 90% to 95% found once. The source material was naive CD4+ T cells sorted from blood. Subset in this sample: CD45RA+ positively selected. The receptors derive from a man younger than 30 in good health.

The chain employs TRBV19 and TRBJ1-5; 11 bases are a match to TRBD1. V shed 4 bases and J 2 bases; nucleotides not matched to a gene: 7. Per the germline V gene, CDR1 is LNHDA and CDR2 is SQIVND (reference sequence). The CDR3 has 17 amino acids. The CDR3 loop reads CASSRGQGALGNQPQHF. The CDR3 nucleotides are TGTGCCAGTAGTAGAGGACAGGGGGCCTTGGGCAATCAGCCCCAGCATTTT.

The chain has TRBV6-6 and TRBJ2-7, with D perhaps matching TRBD2 (5 bases). V lost 6 bases, J lost 4 bases, and 7 bases lay in between. CDR3 size: 11 residues. The germline V gene encodes CDR1 MNHNY and CDR2 SVGAGI (reference sequence). CDR3 DNA sequence: TGTGCCAGCAGGTGGGAGTACGAGCAGTACTTC. Its translation is CASRWEYEQYF.

The chain carries TRBV7-3 and TRBJ2-3, with 8 bases lining up with TRBD1. In germline, CDR1 is SGHTA, CDR2 FQGTGA. V dropped 5 bases and J dropped 5; count of bases not matched to a gene: 6. The CDR3 is 14 residues long. The CDR3 region is CASSPGQGLDTQYF. The CDR3 DNA reads as TGTGCCAGCAGCCCCGGACAGGGACTAGATACGCAGTATTTT. The variable domain in full, completed from reference TRBV7-3 and TRBJ2-3, reads GAGVSQTPSNKVTEKGKYVELRCDPISGHTALYWYRQSLGQGPEFLIYFQGTGAADDSGLPNDRFFAVRPEGSVSTLKIQRTERGDSAVYLCASSPGQGLDTQYFGPGTRLTVL.

The chain combines TRBV6-6 with TRBJ2-7; TRBD1 aligns across 9 bases. The CDR3 length is 15 residues. Germline assignment: CDR1 MNHNY and CDR2 SVGAGI (reference sequence). The junction had 12 bases not matched to a gene; V was cut back by 7 bases and J by 5 bases. The CDR3 bases are TGTGCCAGCAATGACTTTGGGACAGGGCAGCACGAGCAGTACTTC. It encodes CASNDFGTGQHEQYF.

The CDR3, as DNA: TGTGCCAGCAGCTTGGCCTTGGGTGAGAGTGGCGAGCAGTACTTC. This codes for CASSLALGESGEQYF. The chain couples TRBV5-4 to TRBJ2-7; no clear D gene. The ends were cut back, 0 bases at V and 6 bases at J, with 16 bases in the middle. The CDR3 covers 15 residues. In germline, CDR1 is SGHNT, CDR2 YYREEE (reference sequence).

V gene TRBV30 combines with J gene TRBJ2-7, with a possible D match to TRBD2 (7 bases). This CDR3 is 15 amino acids long. In germline, CDR1 is GTSNPN, CDR2 SVGIG (reference sequence). Trimming left V 4 bases short and J 0 bases short, with 16 bases between. CDR3 sequence (DNA): TGTGCCTGGACTCAGGGAGGGGGACCCTCCTACGAGCAGTACTTC. Amino acids: CAWTQGGGPSYEQYF.

The chain employs TRBV10-1 and TRBJ2-1; TRBD1 matches at 7 bases. Germline V CDR1 and CDR2: WNHNN, SYGVQD (reference sequence). This CDR3 has 16 residues. V was pared by 0 bases and J by 3 bases, with 5 bases of the junction left unmatched. The CDR3 sequence: CASSESDRPVYNEQFF. The CDR3 DNA sequence: TGCGCCAGCAGTGAGTCGGACAGGCCGGTCTACAATGAGCAGTTCTTC.

The genes are TRBV27 and TRBJ2-3; possible D gene TRBD2, 5 bases. Germline V gene lookup returns CDR1 MNHEY and CDR2 SMNVEV (reference sequence). Trimming pared 0 bases from V and 1 base from J, leaving 11 bases between. The CDR3 extends over 16 amino acids. The CDR3 loop is CASSLSRGRGTDTQYF. DNA for the CDR3: TGTGCCAGCAGTTTATCGAGAGGGAGAGGCACAGATACGCAGTATTTT.

The chain joins TRBV6-5 to TRBJ1-5, with D maybe TRBD1 (6 bases). CDR3 length equals 13 residues. The germline V gene has CDR1 MNHEY and CDR2 SVGAGI. Trimming removed 7 bases from V and 0 bases from J, with 7 bases in between. CDR3 in amino acids: CASMTGSNQPQHF. As DNA, the CDR3 is TGTGCCAGCATGACAGGTAGCAATCAGCCCCAGCATTTT.

The rearrangement links TRBV5-6 to TRBJ1-1; maybe TRBD1 (5 bases). In germline, CDR1 is SGHDT, CDR2 YYEEEE. The CDR3 length is 14 residues. V shed 0 bases and J shed 1 base, with 7 bases lying between them. The CDR3 protein is CASSLGGTNTEAFF. CDR3 coding DNA: TGTGCCAGCAGCTTGGGCGGGACGAACACTGAAGCTTTCTTT.

The rearrangement links TRBV5-1 to TRBJ2-7; 8 nucleotides align to TRBD1. The CDR3 extends over 14 amino acids. Per germline, CDR1 SGHRS and CDR2 YFSETQ. The junction had 8 bases not matched to a gene; V was cut back by 5 bases and J by 4 bases. The CDR3 reads CASSGTGWSYEQYF. As DNA, the CDR3 is TGCGCCAGCAGTGGGACAGGCTGGAGTTACGAGCAGTACTTC.

The rearrangement uses TRBV6-6 and TRBJ2-2; 8 bases are a match to TRBD1. The CDR3 runs to 15 residues. Germline loops: CDR1 MNHNY, CDR2 SVGAGI (reference sequence). Trimming removed 4 bases from V and 5 bases from J; junction bases left unmatched: 6. In nucleotides, the CDR3 is TGTGCCAGCAGTTGGGGACAGGCGAGTACCGGGGAGCTGTTTTTT. As protein: CASSWGQASTGELFF.

The chain employs TRBV28 and TRBJ2-7; 7 bases line up with TRBD1. CDR1 is MDHEN, CDR2 SYDVKM, per germline. Trimming at V came to 6 bases and at J to 3 bases, leaving 8 bases not matched to a gene. CDR3 length: 14 amino acids. CDR3 loop: CASRPGQTVYEQYF. The CDR3 DNA sequence: TGTGCCAGCAGACCGGGACAGACAGTCTACGAGCAGTACTTC.

This chain links TRBV7-2 with TRBJ2-4; a weak D match, TRBD2 (6 bases). The CDR3 is 13 residues long. Germline V gives CDR1 SGHTA, CDR2 FQGNSA. The germline V and J ends were trimmed by 5 bases and 13 bases, with 18 bases remaining between them. CDR3 nucleotides: TGTGCCAGCAGCCGAGGCTGGGGAGGAAGACAGTACTTC. Amino acids: CASSRGWGGRQYF. Looking up the rest from reference TRBV7-2 and TRBJ2-4 gives the full variable domain: GAGVSQSPSNKVTEKGKDVELRCDPISGHTALYWYRQSLGQGLEFLIYFQGNSAPDKSGLPSDRFSAERTGGSVSTLTIQRTQQEDSAVYLCASSRGWGGRQYFGAGTRLSVL.

This chain connects TRBV2 to TRBJ1-1; D call uncertain. CDR1 is SNHLY and CDR2 is FYNNEI in the germline V gene. V was clipped by 4 bases and J by 5 bases, with 11 bases between them. The length of the CDR3 is 13 residues. The CDR3 nucleotides are TGTGCCAGCAGTGCCCAAAGTGGTACTGAAGCTTTCTTT. Translated: CASSAQSGTEAFF. Full variable domain (rest looked up from reference TRBV2 and TRBJ1-1): EPEVTQTPSHQVTQMGQEVILRCVPISNHLYFYWYRQILGQKVEFLVSFYNNEISEKSEIFDDQFSVERPDGSNFTLKIRSTKLEDSAMYFCASSAQSGTEAFFGQGTRLTVV.

The chain recombines TRBV13 with TRBJ1-1; D perhaps matches TRBD1 (5 bases). The germline V gene encodes CDR1 PRHDT and CDR2 FYEKMQ (reference sequence). Trimming took off 6 bases at V and 4 bases at J, with 18 bases between the two ends. The CDR3 contains 15 residues. DNA for the CDR3: TGTGCCAGCAGTTTAATGGGGGGAAGATCCACTGAAGCTTTCTTT. Protein product: CASSLMGGRSTEAFF.

The chain carries TRBV30 and TRBJ2-7; no firm D call. The CDR3 is 13 residues long. The germline CDR1 and CDR2 sequences are GTSNPN and SVGIG (reference sequence). The V and J ends lost 3 bases and 6 bases respectively, with 15 bases between them. The CDR3 DNA reads as TGTGCCTGGAGAGAGTACCTCTCGGGCGAGCAGTACTTC. This gives the protein CAWREYLSGEQYF.

V and J are TRBV30 and TRBJ1-4; D unresolved. V lost 3 bases and J lost 7, with 12 bases in between. The CDR3 has 13 residues. In germline, CDR1 is GTSNPN, CDR2 SVGIG (reference sequence). The CDR3: CAWSLQAGEKLFF. CDR3 nucleotides: TGTGCCTGGAGCCTTCAGGCCGGTGAAAAACTGTTTTTT.

This chain uses TRBV5-1 with TRBJ1-5; D not certain. CDR1 and CDR2 (germline): SGHRS, YFSETQ. This CDR3 is built from 14 residues. Trimming took off 4 bases at V and 7 bases at J, with 15 bases between the two ends. CDR3 protein: CASSPDGGKQPQHF. CDR3 bases: TGCGCCAGCAGCCCCGACGGAGGGAAACAGCCCCAGCATTTT.

This clone appeared a single time. CDR3 nucleotides: TGCGCCAGCAGCCAATTGGGGGATAATACGCAGTATTTT. This translates into CASSQLGDNTQYF. This rearrangement joins TRBV5-1 to TRBJ2-3; D possibly matches TRBD1 or TRBD2 (5 bases each). V lost 4 bases to trimming and J lost 7 bases, with 13 bases between them. This CDR3 region has 13 residues. Germline V lookup: CDR1 SGHRS, CDR2 YFSETQ.

This chain uses TRBV29-1 with TRBJ2-7; D might be TRBD2 (7 bases). CDR1 is SQVTM and CDR2 is ANQGSEA in the germline V gene. This CDR3 has 13 amino acids. V lost 6 bases and J 5 bases, leaving 17 bases between the germline ends. The CDR3, as DNA: TGCAGCGTGCACACCGGGGGGCTGAACGAGCAGTACTTC. Its translation: CSVHTGGLNEQYF.

This clone is a singleton in its sample. The rearrangement uses TRBV7-9 and TRBJ1-3; 8 positions match TRBD1. The CDR3 sequence is 15 residues long. V trimming: 5 bases; J trimming: 3 bases; junction bases outside the gene matches: 6. CDR1 is SEHNR, CDR2 FQNEAQ, per germline (reference sequence). The CDR3 DNA reads as TGTGCCAGCAGCCCGACAGGGGCGATTGGAAACACCATATATTTT. It yields the protein CASSPTGAIGNTIYF.

The sample holds one count of this clone. This chain connects TRBV19 to TRBJ2-5; TRBD1 agrees at 7 bases. V was clipped by 4 bases and J by 8 bases; unmatched bases: 13. The V gene's germline CDR1 is LNHDA and CDR2 SQIVND (reference sequence). The CDR3 is made up of 15 amino acids. The CDR3 DNA reads as TGTGCCAGTAGTACCTCTGACAGGGCCGCTTCTACCCAGTACTTC. Its protein is CASSTSDRAASTQYF.

This clone appeared once. V is TRBV2 and J is TRBJ1-1; D may be TRBD1 (5 bases). The V and J ends lost 7 bases and 1 base respectively, with 13 bases between them. The CDR3 runs 14 residues. Per the germline V gene, CDR1 is SNHLY and CDR2 is FYNNEI. CDR3 amino acids: CASTFDSRNTEAFF. CDR3 DNA sequence: TGTGCCAGCACCTTCGACAGTAGGAACACTGAAGCTTTCTTT.

This clone was picked up one time. The chain couples TRBV7-9 to TRBJ2-1; 7 positions match TRBD2. Germline V gene lookup returns CDR1 SEHNR and CDR2 FQNEAQ (reference sequence). There are 14 residues in the CDR3. With V trimmed by 4 bases and J by 6 bases, 6 bases remained unmatched. CDR3 coding DNA: TGTGCCAGCAGCTCCCGTACTAGCGTCAATGAGCAGTTCTTC. It specifies CASSSRTSVNEQFF.

This chain links TRBV5-1 with TRBJ2-5; possibly TRBD1 or TRBD2 for D (6 bases each). The ends were cut back, 2 bases at V and 1 base at J, with 12 bases in the middle. Germline CDR1 and CDR2: SGHRS and YFSETQ. The CDR3 loop spans 15 amino acids. Here the CDR3 reads CASSFSSGAQETQYF. CDR3 in DNA: TGCGCCAGCAGCTTTAGCTCGGGGGCCCAAGAGACCCAGTACTTC.

The chain joins TRBV6-5 to TRBJ2-7, with 7 positions matching TRBD2. J gave up 4 bases and V 7 bases, and 13 bases lay outside the gene matches. The CDR3 consists of 15 residues. Germline CDR1 and CDR2: MNHEY and SVGAGI. DNA for the CDR3: TGTGCCAGCACTCAAACTCCGAGCGGGGTTTACGAGCAGTACTTC. Amino acid sequence: CASTQTPSGVYEQYF.

The J gene is TRBJ2-7, the V gene TRBV7-2; weak D call: TRBD2 (6 bases). Germline V gene lookup returns CDR1 SGHTA and CDR2 FQGNSA. The CDR3 consists of 15 residues. Trimming took off 1 base at V and 1 base at J, with 11 bases between the two ends. CDR3 sequence: CASSLVGGASYEQYF. DNA of the CDR3: TGTGCCAGCAGCTTAGTGGGCGGGGCTTCCTACGAGCAGTACTTC.